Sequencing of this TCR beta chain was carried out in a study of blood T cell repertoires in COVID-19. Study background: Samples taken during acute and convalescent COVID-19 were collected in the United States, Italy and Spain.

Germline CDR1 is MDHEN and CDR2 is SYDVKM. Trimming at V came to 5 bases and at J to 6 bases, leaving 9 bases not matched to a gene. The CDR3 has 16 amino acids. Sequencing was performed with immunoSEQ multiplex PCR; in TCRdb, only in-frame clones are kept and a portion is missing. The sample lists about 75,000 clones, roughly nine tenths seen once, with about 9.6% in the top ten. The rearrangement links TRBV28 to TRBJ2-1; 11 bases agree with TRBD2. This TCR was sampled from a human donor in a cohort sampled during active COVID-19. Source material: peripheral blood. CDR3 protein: CASSQLTSGSLNEQFF. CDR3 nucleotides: TGTGCCAGCAGTCAACTTACTAGCGGGAGCCTCAATGAGCAGTTCTTC.